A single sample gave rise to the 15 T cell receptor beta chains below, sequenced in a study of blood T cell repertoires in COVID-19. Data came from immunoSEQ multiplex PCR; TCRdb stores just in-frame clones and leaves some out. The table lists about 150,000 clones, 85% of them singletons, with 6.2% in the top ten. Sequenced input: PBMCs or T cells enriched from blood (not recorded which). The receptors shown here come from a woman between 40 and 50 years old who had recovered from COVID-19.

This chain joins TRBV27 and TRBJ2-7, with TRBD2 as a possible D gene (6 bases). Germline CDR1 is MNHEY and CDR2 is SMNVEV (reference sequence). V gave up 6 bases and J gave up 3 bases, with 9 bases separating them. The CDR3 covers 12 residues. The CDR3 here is CASRRGVYEQYF. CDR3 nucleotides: TGTGCCAGCAGACGCGGGGTCTACGAGCAGTACTTC.

CDR3 residues: CASGPPGGTEQFF. The CDR3 nucleotides read TGCGCCAGCGGACCCCCGGGGGGTACCGAGCAGTTCTTC. The rearrangement joins TRBV5-1 to TRBJ2-1, with 7 bases lining up with TRBD2. Trimming at V came to 7 bases and at J to 10 bases, leaving 11 bases not matched to a gene. This CDR3 is built from 13 residues. Germline CDR1 SGHRS, CDR2 YFSETQ. Based on the CDR3 plus reference TRBV5-1 and TRBJ2-1, the full variable domain is KAGVTQTPRYLIKTRGQQVTLSCSPISGHRSVSWYQQTPGQGLQFLFEYFSETQRNKGNFPGRFSGRQFSNSRSEMNVSTLELGDSALYLCASGPPGGTEQFFGPGTRLTVL.

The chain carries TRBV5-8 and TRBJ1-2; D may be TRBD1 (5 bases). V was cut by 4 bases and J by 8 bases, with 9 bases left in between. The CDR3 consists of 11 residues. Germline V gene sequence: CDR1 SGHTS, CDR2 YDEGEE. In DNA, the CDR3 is TGTGCCAGCAGCCTCCGGGGGGGCTACACCTTC. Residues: CASSLRGGYTF.

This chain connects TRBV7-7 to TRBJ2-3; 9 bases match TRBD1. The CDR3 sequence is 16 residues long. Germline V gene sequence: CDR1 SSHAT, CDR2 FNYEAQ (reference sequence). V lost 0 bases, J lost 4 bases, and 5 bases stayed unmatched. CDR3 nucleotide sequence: TGTGCCAGCAGCTTAGCCTTCGGGACAGGGTCAGATACGCAGTATTTT. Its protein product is CASSLAFGTGSDTQYF.

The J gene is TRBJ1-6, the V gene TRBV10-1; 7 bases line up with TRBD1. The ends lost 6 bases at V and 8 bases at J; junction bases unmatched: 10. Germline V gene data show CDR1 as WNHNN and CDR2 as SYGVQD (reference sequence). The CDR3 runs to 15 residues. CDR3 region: CASRNDRVPDSPLHF. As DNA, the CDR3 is TGCGCCAGCAGGAACGACAGGGTGCCAGATTCACCCCTCCACTTT.

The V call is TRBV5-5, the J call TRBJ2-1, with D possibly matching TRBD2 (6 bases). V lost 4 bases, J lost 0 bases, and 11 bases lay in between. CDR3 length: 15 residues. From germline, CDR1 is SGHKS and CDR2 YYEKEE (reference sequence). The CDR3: CASSGDFRSYNEQFF. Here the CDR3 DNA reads TGTGCCAGCAGCGGGGACTTCCGCTCCTACAATGAGCAGTTCTTC.

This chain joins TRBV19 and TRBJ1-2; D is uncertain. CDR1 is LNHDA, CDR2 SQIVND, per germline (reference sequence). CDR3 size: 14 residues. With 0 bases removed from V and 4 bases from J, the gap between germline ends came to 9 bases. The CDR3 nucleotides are TGTGCCAGTAGTATAGATCGTGGAGTCTATGGCTACACCTTC. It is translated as CASSIDRGVYGYTF.

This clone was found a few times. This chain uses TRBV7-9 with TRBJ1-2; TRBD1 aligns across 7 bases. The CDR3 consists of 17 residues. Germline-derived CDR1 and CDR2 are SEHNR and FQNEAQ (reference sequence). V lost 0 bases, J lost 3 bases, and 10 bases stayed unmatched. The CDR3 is CASSLANRGIRHYGYTF. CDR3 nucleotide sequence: TGTGCCAGCAGCTTAGCTAACAGGGGAATTCGTCACTATGGCTACACCTTC.

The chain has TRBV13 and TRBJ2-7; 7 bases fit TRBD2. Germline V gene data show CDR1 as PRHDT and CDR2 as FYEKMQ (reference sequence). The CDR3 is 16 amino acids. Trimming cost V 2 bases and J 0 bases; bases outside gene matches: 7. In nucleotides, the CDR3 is TGTGCCAGCAGCTTATTACGCGGCGGGAGCTCCTACGAGCAGTACTTC. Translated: CASSLLRGGSSYEQYF.

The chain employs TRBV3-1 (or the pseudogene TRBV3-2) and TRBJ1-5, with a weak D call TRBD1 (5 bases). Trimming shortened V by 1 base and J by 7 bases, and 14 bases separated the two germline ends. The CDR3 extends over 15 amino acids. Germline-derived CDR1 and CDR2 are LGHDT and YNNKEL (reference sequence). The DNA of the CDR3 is TGTGCCAGCAGCCAAGGGGGCTCCCGGGGGCAGCCCCAGCATTTT. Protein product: CASSQGGSRGQPQHF.

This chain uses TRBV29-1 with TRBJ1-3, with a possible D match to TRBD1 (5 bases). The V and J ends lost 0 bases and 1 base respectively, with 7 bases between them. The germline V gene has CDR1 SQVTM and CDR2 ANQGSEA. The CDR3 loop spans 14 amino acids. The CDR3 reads CSVEEGGSGNTIYF. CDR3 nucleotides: TGCAGCGTTGAAGAGGGGGGTTCTGGAAACACCATATATTTT. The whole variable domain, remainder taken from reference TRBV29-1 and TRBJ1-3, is SAVISQKPSRDICQRGTSLTIQCQVDSQVTMMFWYRQQPGQSLTLIATANQGSEATYESGFVIDKFPISRPNLTFSTLTVSNMSPEDSSIYLCSVEEGGSGNTIYFGEGSWLTVV.

CDR3 residues: CASSVEPGIGELFF. CDR3 DNA: TGTGCCAGCAGCGTAGAACCGGGTATCGGGGAGCTGTTTTTT. The chain couples TRBV9 to TRBJ2-2; D is unresolved. Per the germline V gene, CDR1 is SGDLS and CDR2 is YYNGEE. The CDR3 extends over 14 amino acids. V was cut by 0 bases and J by 7 bases, with 10 bases left in between. Full variable domain (rest looked up from reference TRBV9 and TRBJ2-2): DSGVTQTPKHLITATGQRVTLRCSPRSGDLSVYWYQQSLDQGLQFLIQYYNGEERAKGNILERFSAQQFPDLHSELNLSSLELGDSALYFCASSVEPGIGELFFGEGSRLTVL.

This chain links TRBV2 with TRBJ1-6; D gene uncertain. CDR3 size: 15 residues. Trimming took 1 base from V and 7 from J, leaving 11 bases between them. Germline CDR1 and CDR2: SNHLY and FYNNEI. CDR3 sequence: CASSEGPGINSPLHF. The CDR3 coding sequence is TGTGCCAGCAGTGAAGGCCCGGGGATAAATTCACCCCTCCACTTT.

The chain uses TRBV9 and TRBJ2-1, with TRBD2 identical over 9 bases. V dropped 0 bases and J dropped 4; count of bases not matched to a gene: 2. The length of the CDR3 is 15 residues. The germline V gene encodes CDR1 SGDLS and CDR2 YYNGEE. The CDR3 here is CASSVGSGGYNEQFF. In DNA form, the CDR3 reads TGTGCCAGCAGCGTAGGAAGCGGGGGGTACAATGAGCAGTTCTTC.

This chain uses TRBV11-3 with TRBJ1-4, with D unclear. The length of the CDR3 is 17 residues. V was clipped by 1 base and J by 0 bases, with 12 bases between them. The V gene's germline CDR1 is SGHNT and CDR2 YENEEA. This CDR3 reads CASSLGRTPSTNEKLFF. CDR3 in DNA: TGTGCCAGCAGCTTAGGTCGAACACCCTCAACTAATGAAAAACTGTTTTTT.